This TCR beta chain was recorded in a study of shared clonotypes between healthy human individuals. Profiled with immunoSEQ multiplex PCR; TCRdb holds only in-frame clones, not every one. The repertoire consists of 2 million to 2.5 million clones, with approximately 95% occurring once and the leading ten covering 0.3% to 0.4%. V lost 8 bases to trimming and J lost 1 base; unmatched junction nucleotides: 8. CDR3 length equals 17 residues. Germline assignment: CDR1 LNHDA and CDR2 SQIVND (reference sequence). In this sample, this clone turned up a few times. This rearrangement joins TRBV19 to TRBJ2-2; TRBD1 aligns across 12 bases. This TCR came from a man between 18 and 35 years old in good health. Some clones in this sample may be carry-over from other donors' samples. Sequences were obtained from naive CD4+ T cells from PBMCs. Subset here: CD45RA+ positively selected. CDR3 nucleotide sequence: TGTGCCAGTCGGGACAGGGGGCGAGTCGGGAACACCGGGGAGCTGTTTTTT. It yields the protein CASRDRGRVGNTGELFF.